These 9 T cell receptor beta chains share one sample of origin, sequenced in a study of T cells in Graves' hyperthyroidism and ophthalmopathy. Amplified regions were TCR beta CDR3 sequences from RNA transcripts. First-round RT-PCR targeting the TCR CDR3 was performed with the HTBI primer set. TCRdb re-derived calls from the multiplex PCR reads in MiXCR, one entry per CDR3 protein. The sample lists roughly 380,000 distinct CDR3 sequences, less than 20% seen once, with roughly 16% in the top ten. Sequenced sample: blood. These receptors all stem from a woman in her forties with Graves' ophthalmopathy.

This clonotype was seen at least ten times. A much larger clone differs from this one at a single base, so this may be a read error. For the CDR3, the DNA is TGCAGTGCTAAAGCATCCGGGAGCAATCAGCCCCAGCATTTT. It specifies CSAKASGSNQPQHF. The chain links TRBV20-1 to TRBJ1-5; the D is unclear. The CDR3 consists of 14 residues. Germline lookup yields CDR1 DFQATT and CDR2 SNEGSKA (reference sequence). Trimming pared 4 bases from V and 1 base from J, leaving 11 bases between.

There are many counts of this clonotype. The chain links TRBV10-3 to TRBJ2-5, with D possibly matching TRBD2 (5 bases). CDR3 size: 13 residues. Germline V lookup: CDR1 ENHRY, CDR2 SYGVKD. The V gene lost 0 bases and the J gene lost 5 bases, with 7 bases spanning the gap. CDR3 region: CAISESGGETQYF. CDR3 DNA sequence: TGTGCCATCAGTGAGTCCGGCGGGGAGACCCAGTACTTC.

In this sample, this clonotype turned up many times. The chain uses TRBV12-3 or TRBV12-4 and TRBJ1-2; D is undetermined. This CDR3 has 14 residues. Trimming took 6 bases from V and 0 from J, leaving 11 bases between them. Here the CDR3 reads CASSPPGTNYGYTF. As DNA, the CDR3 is TGTGCCAGCAGCCCCCCGGGAACTAACTATGGCTACACCTTC.

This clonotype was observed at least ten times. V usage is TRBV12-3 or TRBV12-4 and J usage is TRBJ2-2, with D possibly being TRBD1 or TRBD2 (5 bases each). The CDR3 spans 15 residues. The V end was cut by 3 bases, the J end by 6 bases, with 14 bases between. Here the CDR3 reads CASSLRTGAAGELFF. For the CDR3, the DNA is TGTGCCAGCAGTTTGCGGACCGGGGCGGCCGGGGAGCTGTTTTTT.

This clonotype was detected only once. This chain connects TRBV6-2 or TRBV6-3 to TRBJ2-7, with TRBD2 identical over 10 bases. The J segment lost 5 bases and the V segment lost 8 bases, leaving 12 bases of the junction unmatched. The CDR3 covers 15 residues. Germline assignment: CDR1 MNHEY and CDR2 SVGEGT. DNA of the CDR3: TGTGCCAGCTCCTCCCTAGCGGGAGATTCGGACGAGCAGTACTTC. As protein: CASSSLAGDSDEQYF.

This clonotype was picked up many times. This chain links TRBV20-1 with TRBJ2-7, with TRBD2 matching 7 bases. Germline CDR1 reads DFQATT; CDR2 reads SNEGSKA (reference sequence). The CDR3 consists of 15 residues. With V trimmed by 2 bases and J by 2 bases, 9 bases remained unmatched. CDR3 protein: CSARSPSGGTYEQYF. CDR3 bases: TGCAGTGCTAGATCTCCCTCGGGGGGAACCTACGAGCAGTACTTC.

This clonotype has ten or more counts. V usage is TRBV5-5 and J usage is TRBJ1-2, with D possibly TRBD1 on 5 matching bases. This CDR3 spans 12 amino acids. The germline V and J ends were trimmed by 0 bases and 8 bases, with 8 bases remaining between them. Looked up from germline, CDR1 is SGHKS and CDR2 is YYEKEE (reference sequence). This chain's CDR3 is CASSLGQGGYTF. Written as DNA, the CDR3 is TGTGCCAGCAGCTTGGGTCAGGGCGGCTACACCTTC.

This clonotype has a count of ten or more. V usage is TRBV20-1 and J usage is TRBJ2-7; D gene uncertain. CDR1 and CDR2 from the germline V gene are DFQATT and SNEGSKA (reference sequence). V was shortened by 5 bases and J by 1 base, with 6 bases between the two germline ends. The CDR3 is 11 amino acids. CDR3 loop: CSASNSYEQYF. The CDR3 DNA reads TGCAGTGCTTCTAATTCCTACGAGCAGTACTTC.

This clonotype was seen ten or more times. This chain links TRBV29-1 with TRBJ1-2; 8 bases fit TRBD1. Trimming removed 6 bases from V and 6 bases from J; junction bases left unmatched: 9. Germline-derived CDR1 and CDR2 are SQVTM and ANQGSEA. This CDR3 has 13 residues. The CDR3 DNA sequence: TGCAGCGTAGACAGGACAGGGTTGGATGGCTACACCTTC. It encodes CSVDRTGLDGYTF. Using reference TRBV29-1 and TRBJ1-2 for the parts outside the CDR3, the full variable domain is SAVISQKPSRDICQRGTSLTIQCQVDSQVTMMFWYRQQPGQSLTLIATANQGSEATYESGFVIDKFPISRPNLTFSTLTVSNMSPEDSSIYLCSVDRTGLDGYTFGSGTRLTVV.